A single sample is the source of the 3 T cell receptor beta chains below, sequenced in a study of T-cell memory formation after mild COVID-19. MiXCR, run by TCRdb on the 5' RACE reads, gives a single entry per CDR3 protein. The sample has around 130,000 distinct CDR3 sequences, 15% to 20% seen once; the top ten hold approximately 4.7%. Specimen: PBMCs or a T cell subset sorted from them (not recorded which). The receptors originated from a man younger than 35 who had mild COVID-19 (a few samples of this study predate the infection). Cell type and time point are not known.

Relative to its sample, this clonotype is medium-sized. V gene TRBV24-1 combines with J gene TRBJ2-1; D ambiguous. The CDR3 covers 13 residues. Germline V gene data show CDR1 as KGHDR and CDR2 as SFDVKD. Deletions cut 1 base from V and 7 bases from J, with 7 bases between. CDR3 sequence reads: CATSDLNGNEQFF. In DNA form, the CDR3 reads TGTGCCACCAGTGATTTAAATGGGAATGAGCAGTTCTTC.

Only a few counts were recorded for this clonotype. The rearrangement links TRBV7-2 to TRBJ2-3; D remains ambiguous. This CDR3 comprises 14 residues. V shed 5 bases and J shed 0 bases, with 9 bases lying between them. Germline CDR1 is SGHTA and CDR2 is FQGNSA. The CDR3 spells CASSTYLSTDTQYF. For the CDR3, the DNA is TGTGCCAGCAGCACATACTTAAGCACAGATACGCAGTATTTT.

This clonotype has more than one count but fewer than ten. The chain recombines TRBV3-1 with TRBJ1-1; no clear D gene. This CDR3 has 12 amino acids. Trimming shortened V by 0 bases and J by 11 bases, and 10 bases separated the two germline ends. CDR1 and CDR2 (germline): LGHDT, YNNKEL (reference sequence). CDR3 bases: TGTGCCAGCAGCCAAGACCTCACGTACGCTTTCTTT. Translation gives CASSQDLTYAFF.